This paragraph covers one TCR beta chain sequence. Investigators spread the genomic DNA of each subset evenly over several immunoSEQ plates. In the study's own analysis: Filtering of immunoSEQ junctional sequences could not match full-length read filtering. The method was immunoSEQ multiplex PCR; TCRdb's version includes in-frame clones alone and lacks a portion of them. For V, J and clone size, that table is used; D and trimming come from the DNA. Seen here are 2 million to 2.5 million clones, approximately 95% observed once, and the top ten hold about 0.13%. Germline-derived CDR1 and CDR2 are MGHDK and SYGVNS. This CDR3 is built from 14 residues. V gave up 4 bases and J gave up 4 bases, with 13 bases separating them. These data are taken from a study of shared clonotypes between healthy human individuals. Study as a whole: Each donor contributed plates that comprised three CD4 naive, three CD4 memory, two CD8 naive and one CD8 memory.

Donors, without exception, were Caucasian adults residing in Nashville, Tennessee. This receptor was identified in a man aged 18 to 30 in good health. The specimen sequenced was naive CD4+ T cells sorted from blood. The subset: CD45RA+ positively selected. The chain links TRBV25-1 to TRBJ2-5; a weak D match, TRBD1 (5 bases). CDR3 loop: CASSAQVATETQYF. The CDR3 nucleotides are TGTGCCAGCAGTGCACAGGTTGCGACAGAGACCCAGTACTTC.